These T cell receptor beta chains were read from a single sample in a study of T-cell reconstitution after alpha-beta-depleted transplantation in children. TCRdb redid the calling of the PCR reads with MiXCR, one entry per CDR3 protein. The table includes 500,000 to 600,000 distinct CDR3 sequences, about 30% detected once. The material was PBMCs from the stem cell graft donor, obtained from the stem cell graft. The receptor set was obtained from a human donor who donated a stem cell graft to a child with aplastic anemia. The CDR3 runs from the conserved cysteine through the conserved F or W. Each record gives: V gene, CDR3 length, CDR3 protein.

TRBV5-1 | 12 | CASSVDRGEAFF
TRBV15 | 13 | CATSRDLSREAFF
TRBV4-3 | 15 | CASSQDVSSGNTIYF
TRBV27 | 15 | CASSLGLAGVETQYF
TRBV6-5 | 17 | CASSYTPGQGAGNTIYF
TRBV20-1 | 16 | CSARDLWLAGTDTQYF
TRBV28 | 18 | CASSLLKTSGRSSYEQYF
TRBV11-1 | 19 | CASSPQGRSAPPLNTEAFF
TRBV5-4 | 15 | CASSREGQGSHEQYF
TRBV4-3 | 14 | CASSQAGNTDEQFF
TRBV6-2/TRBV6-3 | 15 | CASSLGQGGDQPQHF
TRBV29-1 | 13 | CSVTGTANYGYTF
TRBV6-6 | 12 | CASGDPTGELFF
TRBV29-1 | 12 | CSVRTGHETQYF
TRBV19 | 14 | CASSMSGRDREQFF
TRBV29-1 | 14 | CSVVRQGATTEAFF
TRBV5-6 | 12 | CASSLGGNTQYF
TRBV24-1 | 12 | CATSDLVGEAFF
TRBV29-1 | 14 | CSVESGESYNEQFF
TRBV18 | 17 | CASSPPRTTQQADTQYF
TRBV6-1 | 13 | CASRVAGANVLTF
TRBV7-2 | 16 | CASTQTPSGSTDTQYF
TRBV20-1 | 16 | CSARDREDSWGSPLHF
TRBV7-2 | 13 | CASSDFPSGEQFF
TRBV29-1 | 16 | CSVFPLRGVRGDTQYF
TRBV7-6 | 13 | CASSFSGANEQFF
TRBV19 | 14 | CASSIDTVDGGYTF
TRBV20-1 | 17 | CSARDEEFGSGYNEQFF
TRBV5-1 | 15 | CASSLETAYTGELFF
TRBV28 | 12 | CASSHGNYGYTF
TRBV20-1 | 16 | CSASEGGFDVNQPQHF
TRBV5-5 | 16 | CASSLAGSRVNTEAFF
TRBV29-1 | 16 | CSVEGDSASGWDTQYF
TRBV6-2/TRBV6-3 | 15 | CASSYSTFEGQPQHF
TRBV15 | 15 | CATSSASDSTDTQYF
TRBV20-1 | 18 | CSARDVGGGETVGQPQHF
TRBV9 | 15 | CVSSSGLAGVETQYF
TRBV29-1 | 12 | CSVEPGRTEAFF
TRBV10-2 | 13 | CASSPGGQIDYTF
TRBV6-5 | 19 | CASSYPGTFQDRKNTEAFF
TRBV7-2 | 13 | CASSFNRAYGYTF
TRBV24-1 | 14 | CATSGGTPNNEQFF
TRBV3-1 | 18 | CASSYSGTATSSGNTIYF
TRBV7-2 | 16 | CASTSFGGTGNNEQFF
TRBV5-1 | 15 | CASSVTGTPEGTQYF
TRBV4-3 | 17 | CASSQDLRGDNTGELFF
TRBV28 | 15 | CASKKGGQGGETQYF
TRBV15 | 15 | CATSRPTGNTGELFF
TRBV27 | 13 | CASSWDRSHEQFF
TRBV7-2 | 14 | CASPGGRQWGGYTF
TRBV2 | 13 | CATQSGVPETQYF
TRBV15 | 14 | CATSKGQGNTEAFF